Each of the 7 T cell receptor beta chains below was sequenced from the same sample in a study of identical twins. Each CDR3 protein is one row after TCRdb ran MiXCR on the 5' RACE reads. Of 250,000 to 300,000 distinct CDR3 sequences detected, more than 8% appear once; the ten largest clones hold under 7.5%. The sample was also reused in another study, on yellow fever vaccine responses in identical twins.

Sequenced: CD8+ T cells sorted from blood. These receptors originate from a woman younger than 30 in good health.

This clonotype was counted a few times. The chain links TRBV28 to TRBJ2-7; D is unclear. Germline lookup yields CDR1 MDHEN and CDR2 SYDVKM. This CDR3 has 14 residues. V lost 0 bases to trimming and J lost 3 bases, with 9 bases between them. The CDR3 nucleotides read TGTGCCAGCAGTTTATGGCCATCGGGCTACGAGCAGTACTTC. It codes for CASSLWPSGYEQYF.

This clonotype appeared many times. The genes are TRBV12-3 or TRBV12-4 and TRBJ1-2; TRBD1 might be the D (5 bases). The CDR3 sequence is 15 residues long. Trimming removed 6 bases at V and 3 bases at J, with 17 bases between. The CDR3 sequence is CASSWDGDRHYGYTF. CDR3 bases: TGTGCCAGCAGCTGGGACGGGGACCGACACTATGGCTACACCTTC.

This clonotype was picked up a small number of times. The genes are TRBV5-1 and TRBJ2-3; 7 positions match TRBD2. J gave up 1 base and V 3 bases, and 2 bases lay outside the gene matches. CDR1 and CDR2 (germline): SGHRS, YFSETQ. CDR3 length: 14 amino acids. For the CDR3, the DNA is TGCGCCAGCAGCTCGGCGGGGGGCACAGATACGCAGTATTTT. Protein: CASSSAGGTDTQYF.

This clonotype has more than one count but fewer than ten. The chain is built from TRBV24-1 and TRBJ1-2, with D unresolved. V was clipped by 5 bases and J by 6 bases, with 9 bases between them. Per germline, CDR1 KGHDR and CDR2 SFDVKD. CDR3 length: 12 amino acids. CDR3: CATSVAGDGYTF. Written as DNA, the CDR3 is TGTGCCACCAGTGTCGCAGGAGATGGCTACACCTTC.

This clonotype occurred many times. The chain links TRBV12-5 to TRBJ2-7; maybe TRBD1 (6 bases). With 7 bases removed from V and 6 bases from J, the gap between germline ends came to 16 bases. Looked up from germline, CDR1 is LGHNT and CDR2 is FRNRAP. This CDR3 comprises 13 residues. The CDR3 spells CASAYKRGSEQYF. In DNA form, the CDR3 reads TGTGCTAGTGCCTATAAAAGGGGGTCCGAGCAGTACTTC.

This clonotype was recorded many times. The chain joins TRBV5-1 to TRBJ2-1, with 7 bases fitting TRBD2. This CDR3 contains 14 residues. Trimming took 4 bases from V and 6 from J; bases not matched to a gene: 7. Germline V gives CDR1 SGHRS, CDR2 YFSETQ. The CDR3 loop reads CASSEPGLSNEQFF. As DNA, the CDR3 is TGCGCCAGCAGCGAACCGGGACTATCCAATGAGCAGTTCTTC.

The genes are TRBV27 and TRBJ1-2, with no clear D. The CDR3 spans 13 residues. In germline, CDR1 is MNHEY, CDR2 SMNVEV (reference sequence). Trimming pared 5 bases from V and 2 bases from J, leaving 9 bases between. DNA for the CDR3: TGTGCCAGCAGTCCGCTGATGAACTATGGCTACACCTTC. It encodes CASSPLMNYGYTF.